The source of this TCR beta chain is a study of blood T cell repertoires in COVID-19 (dated by TCRdb to about 2020). About the study as a whole: Samples covering the acute and convalescent phases of COVID-19 were provided by collaborators in the United States, Italy and Spain. The repertoires were released in a freely available public database meant as a resource for research on the immune response to SARS-CoV-2. Where HLA class I and class II types were available, the types were taken from metadata supplied by the sample provider, not from assay-based typing. The samples were drawn from two sources: the first 160 participants of the ongoing ImmuneRACE study, and 1,000 to 1,500 subjects contributed by 6 global collaborators. The material from the prospective study consisted of cDNA or gDNA derived from T cells, B-cell-depleted T cells, or PBMCs. Subjects who had been exposed to COVID-19, were actively infected with it, or had recovered from it provided the deeply sampled blood TCRbeta repertoires that made up the dataset. Nearly every sample came with metadata listing a de-identified subject ID, COVID-19 status, age in years and sex. Study-wide conclusions, independent of this receptor: How much clinical and demographic metadata was included differed by source and by participant, and the metadata was provided uncurated.

Whole blood was collected in K2EDTA tubes by collaborating institutions according to the institutions' own protocols. For TCRbeta analysis, collaborators shipped samples in one of three forms: frozen whole blood, isolated PBMCs, or DNA extracted from either of those sample types. This clone was recorded once. No cognate antigen has been identified for it. No much larger clone exists at a distance of one base, and base qualities are not known. The germline V gene provides CDR1 SGHDT and CDR2 YYEEEE. The junction carries 12 bases between V and J, which are trimmed by 3 bases and 3 bases respectively. The CDR3 covers 14 residues, taking in both the cysteine and the phenylalanine. The kept DNA is CDR3 alone, 42 bases in frame from the first base. TCRbeta CDR3 regions were amplified from genomic DNA by means of the immunoSEQ Assay, a bias-controlled multiplex PCR. The original methods were these. Nucleated cell counts per sample were estimated from amplification of reference gene primers within the assay. To quantify the absolute abundance of each unique TCRbeta CDR3 rearrangement, sequence reads were collapsed and filtered. For each sample, productive Simpson clonality was calculated as the square root of Simpson's diversity index over productive rearrangements. As stored in TCRdb, this immuneACCESS dataset retains in-frame rearrangements with V and J assigned. A fraction of the clones does not appear; measured against another copy, unresolved V genes explain less than half of the discrepancy, and the remainder lacks a known reason. V and J calls and clone size are as listed in that table; D and trimming were resolved from the DNA. Within this sample are 200,000 or so clones, with almost 85% of them counted one time only. The top ten clones comprise about 6.9% of the sample.

This TCR came from a human donor with acute or convalescent COVID-19. The donor label of this sample is uncertain. Here the chain combines TRBV5-6 and TRBJ1-1; a tentative D match to TRBD1 spans 5 bases. Sequenced material: peripheral blood. The CDR3 region reads CASSSWAGHTEAFF. Read as DNA, the sequence is TGTGCCAGCAGCTCCTGGGCGGGGCACACTGAAGCTTTCTTT.